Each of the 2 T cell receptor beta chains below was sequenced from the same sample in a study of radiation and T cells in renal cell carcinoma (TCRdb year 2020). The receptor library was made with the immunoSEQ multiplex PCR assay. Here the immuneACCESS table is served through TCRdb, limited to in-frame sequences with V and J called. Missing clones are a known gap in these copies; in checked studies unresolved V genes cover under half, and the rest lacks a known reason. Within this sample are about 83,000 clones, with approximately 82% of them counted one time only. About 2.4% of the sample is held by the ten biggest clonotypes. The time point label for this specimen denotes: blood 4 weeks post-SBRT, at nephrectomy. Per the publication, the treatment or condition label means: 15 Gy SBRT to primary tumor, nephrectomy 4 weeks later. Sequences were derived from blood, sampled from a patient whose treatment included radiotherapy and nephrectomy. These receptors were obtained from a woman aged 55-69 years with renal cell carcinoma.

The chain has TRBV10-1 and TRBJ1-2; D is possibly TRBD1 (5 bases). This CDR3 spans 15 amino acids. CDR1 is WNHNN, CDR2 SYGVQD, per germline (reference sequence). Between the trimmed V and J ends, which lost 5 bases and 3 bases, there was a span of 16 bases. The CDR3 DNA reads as TGCGCCAGCAGTTGGGACCGGGACGTTGACTATGGCTACACCTTC. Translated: CASSWDRDVDYGYTF.

Here the CDR3 DNA reads TGTGCCAGCAGTAAGGACAGGGGGCATGATGCAGATACGCAGTATTTT. Translation: CASSKDRGHDADTQYF. The V gene is TRBV28, the J gene TRBJ2-3; 11 nucleotides align to TRBD1. The CDR3 consists of 16 residues. Germline values: CDR1 MDHEN, CDR2 SYDVKM. With 5 bases clipped from V and 4 bases from J, the junction kept 8 bases outside the gene matches.